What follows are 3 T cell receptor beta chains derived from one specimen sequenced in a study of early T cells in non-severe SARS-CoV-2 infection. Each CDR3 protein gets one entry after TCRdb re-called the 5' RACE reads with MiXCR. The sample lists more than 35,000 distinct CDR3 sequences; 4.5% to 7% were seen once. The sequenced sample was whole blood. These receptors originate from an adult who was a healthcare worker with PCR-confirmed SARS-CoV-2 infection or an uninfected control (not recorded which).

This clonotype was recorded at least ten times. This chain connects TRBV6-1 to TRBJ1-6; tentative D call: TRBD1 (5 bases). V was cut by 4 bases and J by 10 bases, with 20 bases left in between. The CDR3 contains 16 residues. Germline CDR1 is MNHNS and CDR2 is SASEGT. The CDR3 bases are TGTGCCAGCAGTGTGCGCCCGGGGGACGGGGGATCACCCCTCCACTTT. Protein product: CASSVRPGDGGSPLHF.

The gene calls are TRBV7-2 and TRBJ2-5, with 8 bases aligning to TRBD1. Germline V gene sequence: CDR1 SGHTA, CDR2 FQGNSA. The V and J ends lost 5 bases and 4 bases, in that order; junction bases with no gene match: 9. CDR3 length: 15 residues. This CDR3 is CASSRQGQVGETQYF. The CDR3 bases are TGTGCCAGCAGCCGGCAGGGACAGGTAGGAGAGACCCAGTACTTC.

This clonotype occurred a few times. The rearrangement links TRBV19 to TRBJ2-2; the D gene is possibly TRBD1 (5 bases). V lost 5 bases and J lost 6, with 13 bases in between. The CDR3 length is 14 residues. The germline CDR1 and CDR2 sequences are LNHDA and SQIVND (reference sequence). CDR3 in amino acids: CASSASLGAGELFF. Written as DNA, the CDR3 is TGTGCCAGTAGTGCTTCCCTAGGGGCCGGGGAGCTGTTTTTT. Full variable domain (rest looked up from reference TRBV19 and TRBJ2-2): DGGITQSPKYLFRKEGQNVTLSCEQNLNHDAMYWYRQDPGQGLRLIYYSQIVNDFQKGDIAEGYSVSREKKESFPLTVTSAQKNPTAFYLCASSASLGAGELFFGEGSRLTVL.